This T cell receptor beta chain was identified during a study of shared clonotypes between healthy human individuals (dated by TCRdb to the early 2020s). Broadly, across the study: The cohort comprised a couple of women and a few men aged 18 to 49 years. For each donor, CD4 naive and CD4 memory were each run on three plates, CD8 naive on two plates, and CD8 memory on one plate. Leukapheresis yielded between about 0.94 and 8.9 billion PBMCs per donor. To estimate repertoire size and how much clonotype sharing occurs between individuals, the study deeply sequenced the blood TCR repertoires of roughly 5 healthy adults. To increase sequencing depth and limit assay-specific biases, different laboratories used diverse techniques to prepare libraries and sequence TCR repertoires.

Overall study results and their limits: Incomplete sequencing was indicated by rarefaction of sorted-subset datasets, despite the large sequencing depth. Pairwise subsampling led to the expectation that sequencing depth would affect the degree of clonotype sharing among donors. Compared with non-shared clonotypes, clonotypes shared by all four sorted-subset donors had higher generation probabilities. Because the study included a small number of donors, the genetic and exposure-history diversity represented was limited. Only blood was sampled, and tissue TCR repertoires likely differ from those in blood. Larger estimated clonotype richness was generally found for naive subsets than for memory subsets. Across four donors, approximately 5% of naive CD4, approximately 3.5% of naive CD8, 2% to 2.5% of memory CD4, and approximately 0.42% of memory CD8 clonotypes were shared.

Healthy HIV-negative adults with no recently reported acute infections or vaccinations were included as donors. All donors were Caucasian adults living in Nashville, Tennessee, USA. Magnetic negative selection was used to enrich CD4+ T cells, after which naive cells were positively selected on CD45RA and the negative fraction became the memory subset. After blood collection by leukapheresis, PBMCs were isolated using Ficoll-Histopaque density gradient centrifugation and then cryopreserved in the vapor phase of liquid nitrogen. Purity and quantity of every magnetically sorted T cell population were checked by analytical flow cytometry. From each sorted fraction, genomic DNA was isolated and quantified by UV absorbance on a Nanodrop 2000c. Trimming leaves V shorter by 8 bases and J shorter by 6 bases, with the junction holding 12 bases beyond the gene matches. Reading the germline V gene gives CDR1 MGHDK and CDR2 SYGVNS. There are 14 amino acids in the CDR3, from cysteine to phenylalanine inclusive. Only the CDR3 portion is preserved as DNA: 42 bases, with reading frame beginning at the first base.

On this clone itself: Its specific antigen is unknown. The sample holds no much larger clone one base away, and base qualities are not on file.

Using the deep immunoSEQ assay, TCR CDR3 regions were amplified from genomic DNA by multiplex PCR. For each cell subset, the extracted genomic DNA was distributed evenly across all wells of several immunoSEQ 96-well plates, and each plate served as one replicate. For sorted subsets, around 200 ng genomic DNA, equal to approximately 30,000 T cell genomes, was loaded into each replicate PCR. Purified libraries were measured with a Qubit 3.0 fluorometer, size-checked on a Bioanalyzer 2100, and measured again with the KAPA Library Quantification kit. Every immunoSEQ 96-well plate was sequenced on a dedicated single-read 150-cycle Illumina NextSeq 550 flow cell. Per the original workflow: Because only junctional sequences without quality scores were contained in the immunoSEQ output, filtering matching that applied to full-length reads could not be performed. Sequences were annotated with PyIR, a Python wrapper for IgBLAST v1.9, and V/J genes and CDR3 were assigned using IMGT germline references. Reads with weak V/J assignments (E-value above 1e-6), missing CDR3, stop codons, out-of-frame junctions, or ambiguous translated residues were removed. A V3J clonotype was defined by an identical inferred V gene, J gene, and CDR3 amino acid sequence. Percentage overlap between repertoires was computed as shared unique clonotypes divided by the size of the smaller repertoire. Three approaches were used to assess repertoire richness: RTK rarefaction, the Chao1 estimator, and Recon v2.1 estimates of unobserved clonotypes. For all TCRbeta clonotypes obtained by the gDNA method from four donors, generation probabilities were computed with OLGA. TCRdb took over this immuneACCESS table, retaining in-frame rearrangements with V and J assigned. Such tables are incomplete; in checked studies, under half of the missing clones stem from an unresolved V gene, and the remainder is unexplained. V and J calls and clone size are those listed in that table; D and trimming were worked out from the DNA. Here the sample has fewer than 1.4 million clones; approximately 80% occur a single time. In total, the top ten clones hold roughly 0.62% of the sample.

This chain is built from TRBV25-1 and TRBJ1-2; 7 central bases correspond to TRBD1. This receptor was taken from a man aged 18 to 29 in good health. Some clones in this sample may be carry-over from other donors' samples. The sample was memory CD4+ T cells from PBMCs. The sample's cell subset or site label, decoded: CD45RA-negative fraction. The CDR3 has the sequence CASARPGQSHGYTF. The base sequence is TGTGCCAGCGCTCGACCGGGACAGAGCCATGGCTACACCTTC.